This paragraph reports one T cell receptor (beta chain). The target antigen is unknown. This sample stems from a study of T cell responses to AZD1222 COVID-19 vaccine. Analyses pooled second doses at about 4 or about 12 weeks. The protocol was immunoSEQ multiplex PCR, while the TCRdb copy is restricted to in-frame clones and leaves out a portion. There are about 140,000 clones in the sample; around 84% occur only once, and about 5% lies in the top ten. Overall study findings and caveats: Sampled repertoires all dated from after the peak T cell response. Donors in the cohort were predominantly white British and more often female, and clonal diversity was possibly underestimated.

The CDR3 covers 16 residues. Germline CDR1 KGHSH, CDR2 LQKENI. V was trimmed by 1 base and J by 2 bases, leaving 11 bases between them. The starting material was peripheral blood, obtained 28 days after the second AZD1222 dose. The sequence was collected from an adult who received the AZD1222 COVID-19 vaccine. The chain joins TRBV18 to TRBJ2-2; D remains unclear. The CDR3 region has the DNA TGTGCCAGCTCACCACTGATGACACCCAACACCGGGGAGCTGTTTTTT. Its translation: CASSPLMTPNTGELFF.